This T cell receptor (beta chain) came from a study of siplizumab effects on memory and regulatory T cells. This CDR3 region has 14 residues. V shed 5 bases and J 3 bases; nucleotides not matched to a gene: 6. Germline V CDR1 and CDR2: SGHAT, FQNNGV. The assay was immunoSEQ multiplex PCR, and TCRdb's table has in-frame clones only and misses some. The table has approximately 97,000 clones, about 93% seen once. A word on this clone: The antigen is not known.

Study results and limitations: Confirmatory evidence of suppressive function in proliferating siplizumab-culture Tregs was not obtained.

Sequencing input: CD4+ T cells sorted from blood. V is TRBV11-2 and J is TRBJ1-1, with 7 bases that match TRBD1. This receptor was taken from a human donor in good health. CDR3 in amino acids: CASSAQGDDTEAFF. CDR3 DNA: TGTGCCAGCAGCGCGCAGGGGGATGACACTGAAGCTTTCTTT.